Following are 18 T cell receptor beta chains from one sample sequenced in a study of OX40 agonist ivuxolimab in advanced cancers. Generated by immunoSEQ multiplex PCR, the TCRdb table keeps only in-frame clones and is missing some. The sample consists of 70,000 to 80,000 clones, 80% to 90% of them appearing once. Sequencing used CD4+ or CD8+ T cells sorted from blood, obtained in a trial of the OX40 agonist ivuxolimab. The receptors derive from an adult with an advanced solid tumor such as melanoma, head and neck, liver or kidney cancer.

This clone was observed a handful of times. The rearrangement uses TRBV14 and TRBJ1-5; TRBD1 agrees at 9 bases. CDR1 SGHDN and CDR2 FVKESK come from the germline V gene. This CDR3 has 15 amino acids. The ends lost 1 base at V and 10 bases at J; junction bases unmatched: 8. CDR3 residues: CASSQVRDREDPQHF. For the CDR3, the DNA is TGTGCCAGCAGCCAAGTCCGGGACAGGGAAGACCCCCAGCATTTT.

V gene TRBV5-1 combines with J gene TRBJ2-6, with no clear D. Trimming stripped 2 bases from V and 0 bases from J, with 6 bases between. Germline CDR1 is SGHRS and CDR2 is YFSETQ. The CDR3 is 15 amino acids. CDR3 loop: CASSLSGSGANVLTF. CDR3 coding DNA: TGCGCCAGCAGCTTATCAGGCTCTGGGGCCAACGTCCTGACTTTC. Based on the CDR3 plus reference TRBV5-1 and TRBJ2-6, the full variable domain is KAGVTQTPRYLIKTRGQQVTLSCSPISGHRSVSWYQQTPGQGLQFLFEYFSETQRNKGNFPGRFSGRQFSNSRSEMNVSTLELGDSALYLCASSLSGSGANVLTFGAGSRLTVL.

The chain has TRBV6-1 and TRBJ2-1; 8 nucleotides agree with TRBD1. Germline V lookup: CDR1 MNHNS, CDR2 SASEGT. Losses at the gene ends were 1 base for V and 10 bases for J; bases not matched to a gene: 9. The length of the CDR3 is 15 residues. In DNA form, the CDR3 reads TGTGCCAGCAGTGAAGTCGCAGGGGGCGAGAAGGAGCAGTTCTTC. Translated, it gives CASSEVAGGEKEQFF.

This clone has just one count. The chain recombines TRBV30 with TRBJ2-6; TRBD1 agrees at 11 bases. Germline V gene lookup returns CDR1 GTSNPN and CDR2 SVGIG (reference sequence). This CDR3 has 17 residues. The V gene end was trimmed by 5 bases and the J gene end by 1 base; junction bases not matched to a gene: 7. CDR3 sequence reads: CAWDPGQGASGANVLTF. In DNA, the CDR3 is TGTGCCTGGGATCCCGGACAGGGGGCTTCTGGGGCCAACGTCCTGACTTTC.

The genes are TRBV6-6 and TRBJ2-3; 7 bases align to TRBD2. Germline assignment: CDR1 MNHNY and CDR2 SVGAGI (reference sequence). The CDR3 is 16 residues long. J lost 3 bases, V lost 6 bases, and 12 bases had no gene match. CDR3 in amino acids: CASRGSSGDLTDTQYF. In DNA form, the CDR3 reads TGTGCCAGCAGGGGATCTAGCGGAGATCTGACAGATACGCAGTATTTT.

The V gene is TRBV7-2, the J gene TRBJ2-7; 9 bases match TRBD2. The CDR3 spans 15 residues. V was pared by 5 bases and J by 2 bases, with 7 bases of the junction left unmatched. Germline CDR1 and CDR2: SGHTA and FQGNSA. In DNA form, the CDR3 reads TGTGCCAGCAGCATCGGACTAGCGACCACCTACGAGCAGTACTTC. As protein: CASSIGLATTYEQYF.

The chain recombines TRBV25-1 with TRBJ2-1; tentative D call: TRBD2 (6 bases). The germline V and J ends were trimmed by 10 bases and 5 bases, with 18 bases remaining between them. The CDR3 has 14 residues. The germline V gene has CDR1 MGHDK and CDR2 SYGVNS. The chain's CDR3 is CATPSATRDNEQFF. The CDR3 region has the DNA TGTGCCACCCCTTCCGCGACTAGGGACAATGAGCAGTTCTTC.

The chain is built from TRBV6-4 and TRBJ1-5; no reliable D call. Trimming took off 5 bases at V and 1 base at J, with 9 bases between the two ends. CDR1 is MRHNA, CDR2 SNTAGT, per germline. The CDR3 runs 14 residues. The CDR3 coding sequence is TGTGCCAGCAGTTTAACGTCAAGCAATCAGCCCCAGCATTTT. It specifies CASSLTSSNQPQHF.

This chain connects TRBV19 to TRBJ2-5; D remains ambiguous. The closer fit of TRBJ2-7 to the DNA end suggests the J call may be wrong. Germline CDR1 reads LNHDA; CDR2 reads SQIVND (reference sequence). The CDR3 contains 14 residues. The CDR3 bases are TGTGCCAGTAGTATGGCGGCCGCGGCCTACGAGCAGTACTTC. Its translation is CASSMAAAAYEQYF.

This chain uses TRBV5-6 with TRBJ2-1, with a possible D match to TRBD2 (5 bases). The CDR3 has 16 residues. CDR1 SGHDT and CDR2 YYEEEE come from the germline V gene. Trimming shortened V by 7 bases and J by 0 bases, and 17 bases separated the two germline ends. The CDR3 is CASQTGVGYSYNEQFF. The CDR3 region has the DNA TGTGCCAGCCAGACCGGGGTAGGTTACTCCTACAATGAGCAGTTCTTC.

The chain links TRBV5-1 to TRBJ2-2; 8 nucleotides match TRBD1. Germline loops: CDR1 SGHRS, CDR2 YFSETQ. There are 16 residues in the CDR3. The V segment lost 4 bases and the J segment 3 bases; nucleotides outside the gene matches: 8. CDR3 in amino acids: CASSVEGTGDTGELFF. The CDR3 DNA sequence: TGCGCCAGCAGCGTGGAAGGGACAGGAGACACCGGGGAGCTGTTTTTT.

This chain links TRBV28 with TRBJ2-1, with 12 nucleotides matching TRBD2. The V and J ends lost 6 bases and 6 bases, in that order; junction bases with no gene match: 9. The CDR3 covers 16 residues. Germline CDR1 MDHEN, CDR2 SYDVKM. CDR3 DNA: TGTGCCAGCAGAAGACTAGCGGGAGTGGGGCGCAATGAGCAGTTCTTC. Translated: CASRRLAGVGRNEQFF.

J is TRBJ1-6 and V is TRBV19, with D hard to call. Germline CDR1 is LNHDA and CDR2 is SQIVND (reference sequence). V shed 6 bases and J shed 11 bases, with 17 bases lying between them. This CDR3 is built from 14 residues. The CDR3: CASRPSAPGPPLHF. DNA for the CDR3: TGTGCCAGTAGGCCGTCGGCCCCCGGTCCACCCCTCCACTTT.

This chain links TRBV7-9 with TRBJ2-7; D remains unclear. CDR1 and CDR2 (germline): SEHNR, FQNEAQ (reference sequence). V was cut by 1 base and J by 6 bases, with 4 bases left in between. This CDR3 region has 11 residues. The CDR3: CASSLGLEQYF. DNA of the CDR3: TGTGCCAGCAGCTTAGGTCTCGAGCAGTACTTC.

Concerning this clone itself: A junction boundary mismatches the germline segment, possibly from a read error. The V and J genes are TRBV7-7 and TRBJ2-7, with TRBD1 identical over 7 bases. The germline V gene encodes CDR1 SSHAT and CDR2 FNYEAQ (reference sequence). The CDR3 extends over 13 amino acids. CDR3 coding DNA: TGTGCTAGCAGCTTGAGGGGGCGGTACGAGCAGTACTTC. Residues: CASSLRGRYEQYF.

The rearrangement joins TRBV16 to TRBJ1-3; possible D gene TRBD1, 5 bases. Germline V CDR1 and CDR2: KGHSY, FQNENV. The CDR3 runs to 17 residues. The V end lost 1 base, the J end lost 1 base, and 14 bases lay between the germline ends. The CDR3 here is CASSQLTAGVSGNTIYF. CDR3 nucleotide sequence: TGTGCCAGCAGCCAATTGACGGCGGGGGTGTCTGGAAACACCATATATTTT.

This clone was recorded at least ten times. V is TRBV28 and J is TRBJ1-5; possibly TRBD1 for D (5 bases). CDR1 is MDHEN and CDR2 is SYDVKM in the germline V gene. V lost 7 bases and J 2 bases, leaving 15 bases between the germline ends. CDR3 length: 15 amino acids. The CDR3 here is CASTPGKFGNQPQHF. CDR3 coding DNA: TGTGCCAGCACTCCAGGGAAATTCGGCAATCAGCCCCAGCATTTT.

J is TRBJ2-1 and V is TRBV29-1; D call uncertain. V was trimmed by 8 bases and J by 7 bases, leaving 21 bases between them. This CDR3 has 14 amino acids. CDR1 and CDR2 (germline): SQVTM, ANQGSEA. Here the CDR3 reads CSHTGPSNMNEQFF. The DNA of the CDR3 is TGCAGCCATACCGGACCCTCGAATATGAATGAGCAGTTCTTC.